Below, 15 T cell receptor beta chains from the same sample are listed, as sequenced in a study of blood T cell repertoires in COVID-19. Clones were sequenced by immunoSEQ multiplex PCR, and TCRdb holds only the in-frame ones, with some missing. The table records a few hundred thousand clones, 65% to 90% of them present only once. The source material was PBMCs or T cells enriched from blood (not recorded which). These receptors came from a woman between 40 and 55 years old with acute COVID-19.

This clone was recorded once. At one of its ends the junction is not consistent with the germline gene, which may arise from a read error. V and J are TRBV12-3 or TRBV12-4 and TRBJ1-4, with 7 bases aligning to TRBD1. The length of the CDR3 is 13 residues. CDR3: CASRQGPREKLFF. The CDR3 coding sequence is TGTGCCAGCAGACAGGGGCCTAGAGAAAAGCTGTTTTTT.

The V call is TRBV9, the J call TRBJ1-5; the D gene is possibly TRBD1 (5 bases). The germline CDR1 and CDR2 sequences are SGDLS and YYNGEE. Trimming took 6 bases from V and 2 from J, leaving 21 bases between them. The CDR3 is 17 residues long. The CDR3 reads CASTYLRGRRGNQPQHF. Here the CDR3 DNA reads TGTGCCAGCACTTACCTCCGGGGGAGGAGAGGCAATCAGCCCCAGCATTTT.

The J gene is TRBJ2-7, the V gene TRBV5-1, with 11 bases that match TRBD2. Germline V gives CDR1 SGHRS, CDR2 YFSETQ. The CDR3 spans 14 residues. The V gene end was trimmed by 7 bases and the J gene end by 3 bases; junction bases not matched to a gene: 6. CDR3 region: CASAGLAGLYEQYF. The CDR3 DNA reads as TGCGCCAGCGCCGGACTAGCGGGCCTCTACGAGCAGTACTTC.

This clone was seen once. The CDR3 region has the DNA TGTGCCAGCAACTCTAAGGCAGGGTTAAGCTACAATGAGCAGTTCTTC. This codes for CASNSKAGLSYNEQFF. The V call is TRBV7-9, the J call TRBJ2-1, with D possibly TRBD1 on 5 matching bases. The CDR3 is made up of 16 amino acids. Looked up from germline, CDR1 is SEHNR and CDR2 is FQNEAQ (reference sequence). Deletions cut 7 bases from V and 3 bases from J, with 19 bases between.

J is TRBJ2-7 and V is TRBV7-2, with 8 bases aligning to TRBD1. Germline lookup yields CDR1 SGHTA and CDR2 FQGNSA. Trimming took 3 bases from V and 5 from J; bases not matched to a gene: 3. The CDR3 loop spans 13 amino acids. DNA for the CDR3: TGTGCCAGCAGCTTTTCGACAGGGGACGAGCAGTACTTC. This codes for CASSFSTGDEQYF. The complete variable domain, with remaining parts taken from reference TRBV7-2 and TRBJ2-7, reads GAGVSQSPSNKVTEKGKDVELRCDPISGHTALYWYRQSLGQGLEFLIYFQGNSAPDKSGLPSDRFSAERTGGSVSTLTIQRTQQEDSAVYLCASSFSTGDEQYFGPGTRLTVT.

This clone was counted once. The chain links TRBV28 to TRBJ1-5; 11 bases agree with TRBD1. Germline V gives CDR1 MDHEN, CDR2 SYDVKM. The V gene end was trimmed by 4 bases and the J gene end by 8 bases; junction bases not matched to a gene: 4. There are 14 residues in the CDR3. CDR3 sequence reads: CASSWGQGEKPQHF. The CDR3 DNA reads TGTGCCAGCAGTTGGGGACAGGGGGAAAAGCCCCAGCATTTT.

Note on this clone: One end of the junction does not line up with germline, which may come from a read error. The chain is built from TRBV12-3 or TRBV12-4 and TRBJ2-1; TRBD2 matches at 8 bases. CDR3 length equals 11 residues. In DNA form, the CDR3 reads TGTGCCAGCAGGGGGACTAGAGAGCGGTTCTTC. It yields the protein CASRGTRERFF.

The rearrangement uses TRBV27 and TRBJ2-5, with 7 nucleotides matching TRBD1. Judging by the DNA end, TRBJ2-7 fits better; the J call may be wrong. The CDR3 spans 14 residues. Germline V gene sequence: CDR1 MNHEY, CDR2 SMNVEV (reference sequence). The CDR3 DNA sequence: TGTGCCAGCAGTCCCGTAGACAGGGCCTACGAGCAGTACTTC. It yields the protein CASSPVDRAYEQYF.

The rearrangement uses TRBV29-1 and TRBJ2-7; 13 nucleotides line up with TRBD2. The CDR3 contains 15 residues. The V and J ends lost 5 bases and 0 bases, in that order; junction bases with no gene match: 4. From germline, CDR1 is SQVTM and CDR2 ANQGSEA. The CDR3 loop is CSVSGLAGRSYEQYF. CDR3 bases: TGCAGCGTTTCGGGACTAGCGGGACGCTCCTACGAGCAGTACTTC.

The chain carries TRBV18 and TRBJ2-2; no clear D gene. Trimming removed 3 bases from V and 2 bases from J, with 10 bases in between. The V gene's germline CDR1 is KGHSH and CDR2 LQKENI. CDR3 length equals 15 residues. The CDR3 region has the DNA TGTGCCAGCTCACCTGCGCTAGGTAACACCGGGGAGCTGTTTTTT. Protein product: CASSPALGNTGELFF.

The CDR3 region has the DNA TGTGCCAGCAGCCCTGGCGAGCGGGGTACCTACGAGCAGTACTTC. It codes for CASSPGERGTYEQYF. J is TRBJ2-7 and V is TRBV9; 7 nucleotides line up with TRBD2. Germline values: CDR1 SGDLS, CDR2 YYNGEE. With V trimmed by 4 bases and J by 2 bases, 9 bases remained unmatched. This CDR3 comprises 15 residues.

The chain's CDR3 is CASSFGTLKNEQFF. The CDR3 nucleotides are TGTGCCAGCAGCTTCGGGACTCTCAAGAATGAGCAGTTCTTC. The chain links TRBV7-9 to TRBJ2-1; maybe TRBD2 (6 bases). Germline V gives CDR1 SEHNR, CDR2 FQNEAQ (reference sequence). V lost 3 bases, J lost 7 bases, and 13 bases lay in between. The length of the CDR3 is 14 residues.

The rearrangement links TRBV6-5 to TRBJ2-1; 13 bases fit TRBD2. V dropped 7 bases and J dropped 5; count of bases not matched to a gene: 5. Germline V lookup: CDR1 MNHEY, CDR2 SVGAGI. CDR3 length: 15 residues. The CDR3 region is CASTRGTSGNNEQFF. The DNA for the CDR3 is TGTGCCAGCACCCGAGGGACTAGCGGGAACAATGAGCAGTTCTTC.

The rearrangement links TRBV18 to TRBJ1-5; no firm D call. From germline, CDR1 is KGHSH and CDR2 LQKENI. The CDR3 is 12 residues long. V was pared by 0 bases and J by 8 bases, with 5 bases between. In DNA form, the CDR3 reads TGTGCCAGCTCACCACCGGGAGAGCCCCAGCATTTT. Translating it yields CASSPPGEPQHF.

The chain recombines TRBV27 with TRBJ2-7, with D perhaps TRBD1 (5 bases). The CDR3 is made up of 15 amino acids. V was cut by 6 bases and J by 0 bases, with 15 bases left in between. Per the germline V gene, CDR1 is MNHEY and CDR2 is SMNVEV (reference sequence). Here the CDR3 reads CASRPTGHSSYEQYF. The CDR3 nucleotides read TGTGCCAGCAGACCTACAGGTCACTCCTCCTACGAGCAGTACTTC.